The source of this TCR beta chain is a study of cytomegalovirus exposure and HLA in healthy donors. Looking at the study overall: Early on, a data release was issued that held 65 million to 100 million unique TCRs from HLA-typed donors.

Primers included in the PCR were 60 Vbeta and 13 Jbeta primers. Original methodology: An analysis performed later counted 81 million or so unique TCR beta chains (roughly 11 million of them shared). The table came from immunoSEQ multiplex PCR; TCRdb's copy has only in-frame clones and leaves some out. V, J and clone size are those of that table, while D and trimming were read from the DNA. The sample carries approximately 84,000 clones, around 75% recorded once. The germline CDR1 and CDR2 sequences are LNHDA and SQIVND (reference sequence). V lost 2 bases and J 0 bases, leaving 7 bases between the germline ends. This CDR3 is 15 amino acids long. This clone was seen more than once but under ten times. Its matching antigen is unknown. The study's findings and limits: The authors considered a cluster of highly shared sequence variants likely to be a sequencing artifact.

This chain connects TRBV19 to TRBJ1-4, with D unclear. The sequencing sample was made of PBMCs. The sequence derives from a man in his forties or fifties in good health and CMV-seronegative. CDR3 in amino acids: CASSIRRATNEKLFF. Here the CDR3 DNA reads TGTGCCAGTAGTATACGGAGGGCAACTAATGAAAAACTGTTTTTT.